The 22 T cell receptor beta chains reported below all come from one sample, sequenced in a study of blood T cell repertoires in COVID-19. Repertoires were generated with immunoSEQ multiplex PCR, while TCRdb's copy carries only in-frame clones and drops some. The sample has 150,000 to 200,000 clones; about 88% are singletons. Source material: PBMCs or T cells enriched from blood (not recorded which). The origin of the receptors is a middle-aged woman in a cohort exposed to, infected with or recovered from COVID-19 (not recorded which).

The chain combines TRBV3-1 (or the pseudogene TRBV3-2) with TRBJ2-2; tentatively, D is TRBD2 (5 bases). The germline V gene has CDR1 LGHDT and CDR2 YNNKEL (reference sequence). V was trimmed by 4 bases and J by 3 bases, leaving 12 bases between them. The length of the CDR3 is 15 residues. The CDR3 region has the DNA TGTGCCAGCAGCCCCGGTGAGGGCGACACCGGGGAGCTGTTTTTT. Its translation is CASSPGEGDTGELFF.

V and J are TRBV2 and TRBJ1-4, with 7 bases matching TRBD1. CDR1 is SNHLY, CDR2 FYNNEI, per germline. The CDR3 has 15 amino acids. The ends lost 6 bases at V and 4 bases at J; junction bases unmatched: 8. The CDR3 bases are TGTGCCAGCAGCCGCCCCCGGGACAGTAATGAAAAACTGTTTTTT. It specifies CASSRPRDSNEKLFF.

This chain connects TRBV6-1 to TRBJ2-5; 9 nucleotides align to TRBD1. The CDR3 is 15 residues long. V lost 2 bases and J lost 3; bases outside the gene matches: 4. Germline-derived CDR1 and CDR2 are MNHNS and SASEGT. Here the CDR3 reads CASSELGTGKETQYF. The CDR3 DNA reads TGTGCCAGCAGTGAATTAGGGACAGGGAAAGAGACCCAGTACTTC.

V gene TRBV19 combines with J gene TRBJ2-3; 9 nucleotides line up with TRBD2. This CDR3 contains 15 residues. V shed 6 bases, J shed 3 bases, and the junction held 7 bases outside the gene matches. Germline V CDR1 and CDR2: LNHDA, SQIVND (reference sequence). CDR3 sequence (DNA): TGTGCCAGTAGCCCAAGCGGGAGGAGAACAGATACGCAGTATTTT. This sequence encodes CASSPSGRRTDTQYF. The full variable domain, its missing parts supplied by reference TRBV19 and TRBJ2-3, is DGGITQSPKYLFRKEGQNVTLSCEQNLNHDAMYWYRQDPGQGLRLIYYSQIVNDFQKGDIAEGYSVSREKKESFPLTVTSAQKNPTAFYLCASSPSGRRTDTQYFGPGTRLTVL.

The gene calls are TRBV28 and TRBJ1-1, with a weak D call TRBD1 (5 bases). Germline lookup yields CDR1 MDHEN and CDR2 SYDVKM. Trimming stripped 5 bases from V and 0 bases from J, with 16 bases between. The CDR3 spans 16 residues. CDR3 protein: CASSPRKGHLNTEAFF. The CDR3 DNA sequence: TGTGCCAGCAGTCCCCGAAAGGGGCATCTGAACACTGAAGCTTTCTTT.

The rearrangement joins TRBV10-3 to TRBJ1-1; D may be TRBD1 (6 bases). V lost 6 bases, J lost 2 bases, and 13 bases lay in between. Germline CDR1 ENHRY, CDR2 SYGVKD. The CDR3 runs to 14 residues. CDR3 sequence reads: CAIRPGTPNTEAFF. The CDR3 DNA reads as TGTGCCATCAGACCCGGGACACCAAACACTGAAGCTTTCTTT.

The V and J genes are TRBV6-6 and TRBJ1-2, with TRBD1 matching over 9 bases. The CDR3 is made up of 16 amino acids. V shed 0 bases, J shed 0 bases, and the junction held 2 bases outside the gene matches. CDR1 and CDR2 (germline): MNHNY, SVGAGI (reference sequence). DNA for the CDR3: TGTGCCAGCAGTTACTCCCGACAGGGGGCTAACTATGGCTACACCTTC. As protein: CASSYSRQGANYGYTF.

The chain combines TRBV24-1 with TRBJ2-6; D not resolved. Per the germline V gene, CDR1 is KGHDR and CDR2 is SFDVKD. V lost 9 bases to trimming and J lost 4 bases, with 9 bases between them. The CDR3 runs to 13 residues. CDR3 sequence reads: CATALRGANVLTF. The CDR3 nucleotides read TGTGCCACCGCACTCCGGGGGGCCAACGTCCTGACTTTC.

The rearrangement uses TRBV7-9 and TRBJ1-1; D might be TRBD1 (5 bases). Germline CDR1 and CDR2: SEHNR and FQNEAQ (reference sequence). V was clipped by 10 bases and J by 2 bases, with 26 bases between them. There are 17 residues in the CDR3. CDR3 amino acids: CATGGPTGTHLNTEAFF. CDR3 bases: TGTGCCACGGGGGGTCCCACAGGCACCCACTTAAACACTGAAGCTTTCTTT.

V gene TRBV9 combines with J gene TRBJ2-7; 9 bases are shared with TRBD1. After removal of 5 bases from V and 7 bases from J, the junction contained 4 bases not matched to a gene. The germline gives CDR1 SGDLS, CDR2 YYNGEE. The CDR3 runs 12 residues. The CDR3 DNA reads TGTGCCAGCAGTACAGGGGGCGGGGAGCAGTACTTC. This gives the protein CASSTGGGEQYF.

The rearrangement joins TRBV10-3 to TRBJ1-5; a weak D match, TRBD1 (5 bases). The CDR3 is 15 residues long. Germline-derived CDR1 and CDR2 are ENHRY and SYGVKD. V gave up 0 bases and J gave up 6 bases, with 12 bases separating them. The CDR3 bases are TGTGCCATCAGTGAGTCGAAAGGGGAGGGTCAGCCCCAGCATTTT. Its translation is CAISESKGEGQPQHF.

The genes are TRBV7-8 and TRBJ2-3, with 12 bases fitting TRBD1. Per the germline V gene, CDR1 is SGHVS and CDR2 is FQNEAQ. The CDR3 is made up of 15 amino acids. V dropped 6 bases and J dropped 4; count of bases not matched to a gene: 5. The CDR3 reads CASRLGTGGADTQYF. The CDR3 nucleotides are TGTGCCAGCAGACTCGGGACAGGGGGCGCAGATACGCAGTATTTT.

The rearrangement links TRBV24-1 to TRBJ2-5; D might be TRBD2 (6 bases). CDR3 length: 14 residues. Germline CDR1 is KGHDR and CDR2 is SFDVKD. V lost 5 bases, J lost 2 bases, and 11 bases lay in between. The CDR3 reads CATSVGGNQETQYF. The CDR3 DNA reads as TGTGCCACCAGTGTAGGAGGGAATCAAGAGACCCAGTACTTC.

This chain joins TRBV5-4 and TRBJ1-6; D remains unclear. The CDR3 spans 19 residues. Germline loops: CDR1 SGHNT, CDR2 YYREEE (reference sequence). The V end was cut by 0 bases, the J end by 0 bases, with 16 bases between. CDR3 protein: CASSLAATDTSSYNSPLHF. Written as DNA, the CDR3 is TGTGCCAGCAGCTTGGCGGCCACTGACACCAGCTCCTATAATTCACCCCTCCACTTT. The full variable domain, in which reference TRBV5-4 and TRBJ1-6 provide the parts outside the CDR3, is ETGVTQSPTHLIKTRGQQVTLRCSSQSGHNTVSWYQQALGQGPQFIFQYYREEENGRGNFPPRFSGLQFPNYSSELNVNALELDDSALYLCASSLAATDTSSYNSPLHFGNGTRLTVT.

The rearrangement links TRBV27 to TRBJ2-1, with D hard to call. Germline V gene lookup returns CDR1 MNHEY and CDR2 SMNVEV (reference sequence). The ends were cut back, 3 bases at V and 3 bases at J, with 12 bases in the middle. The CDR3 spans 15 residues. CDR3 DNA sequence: TGTGCCAGCAGTTTGAATGGGCCCCACTACAATGAGCAGTTCTTC. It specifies CASSLNGPHYNEQFF.

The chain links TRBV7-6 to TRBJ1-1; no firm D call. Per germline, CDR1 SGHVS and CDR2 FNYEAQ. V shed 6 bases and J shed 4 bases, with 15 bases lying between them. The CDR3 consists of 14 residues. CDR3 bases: TGTGCCAGCAGTCCCGGCGGGGAGGGCACTGAAGCTTTCTTT. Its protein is CASSPGGEGTEAFF.

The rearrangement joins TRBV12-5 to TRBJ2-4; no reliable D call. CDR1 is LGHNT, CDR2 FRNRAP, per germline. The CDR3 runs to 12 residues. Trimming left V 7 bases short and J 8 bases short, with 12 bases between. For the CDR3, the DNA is TGTGCTAGTGCCGTGGGCTTGGACATTCAGTACTTC. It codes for CASAVGLDIQYF.

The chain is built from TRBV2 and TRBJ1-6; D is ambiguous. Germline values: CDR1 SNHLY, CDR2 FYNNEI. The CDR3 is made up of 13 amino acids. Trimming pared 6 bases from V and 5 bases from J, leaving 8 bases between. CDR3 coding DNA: TGTGCCAGCAGCCTGGCCAATAATTCACCCCTCCACTTT. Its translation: CASSLANNSPLHF.

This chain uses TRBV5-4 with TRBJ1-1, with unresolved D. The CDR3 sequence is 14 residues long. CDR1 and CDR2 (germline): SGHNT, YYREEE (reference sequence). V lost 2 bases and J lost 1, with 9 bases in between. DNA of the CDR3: TGTGCCAGCAGCTTTTGGGGAGAGAACACTGAAGCTTTCTTT. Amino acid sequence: CASSFWGENTEAFF. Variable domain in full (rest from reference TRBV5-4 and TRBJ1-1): ETGVTQSPTHLIKTRGQQVTLRCSSQSGHNTVSWYQQALGQGPQFIFQYYREEENGRGNFPPRFSGLQFPNYSSELNVNALELDDSALYLCASSFWGENTEAFFGQGTRLTVV.

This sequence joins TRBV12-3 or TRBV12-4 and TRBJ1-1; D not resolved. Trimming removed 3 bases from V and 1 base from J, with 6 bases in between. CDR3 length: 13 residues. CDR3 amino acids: CASSFRGNTEAFF. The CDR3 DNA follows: TGTGCCAGCAGTTTTCGGGGGAACACTGAAGCTTTCTTT.

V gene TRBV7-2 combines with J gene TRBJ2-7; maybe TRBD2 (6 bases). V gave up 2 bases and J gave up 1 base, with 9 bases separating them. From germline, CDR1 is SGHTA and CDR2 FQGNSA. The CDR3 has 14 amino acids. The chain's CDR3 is CASSLIRESYEQYF. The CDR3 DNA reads TGTGCCAGCAGCTTAATCCGGGAGTCCTACGAGCAGTACTTC.

DNA for the CDR3: TGTGCCAGCAGCCACAGGGACAGTCCCTACGAGCAGTACTTC. Protein product: CASSHRDSPYEQYF. The V and J genes are TRBV3-1 (or the pseudogene TRBV3-2) and TRBJ2-7, with 7 bases fitting TRBD1. CDR3 length: 14 residues. Germline V gene data show CDR1 as LGHDT and CDR2 as YNNKEL (reference sequence). The junction had 4 bases not matched to a gene; V was cut back by 3 bases and J by 2 bases.